This TCR beta chain is from a study of blood T cell repertoires in COVID-19. Study background: Researchers got acute and convalescent COVID-19 samples from the United States, Italy and Spain. Nucleic acid was either cDNA or gDNA, and it came from T cells, B-cell-depleted T cells, or PBMCs.

This clone was seen a single time. The CDR3 has 16 amino acids. The germline CDR1 and CDR2 sequences are MNHEY and SVGEGT. J lost 5 bases, V lost 6 bases, and 11 bases had no gene match. Study processing details: Amplification of reference gene primers was used by the study to estimate nucleated cell counts. Sequencing used immunoSEQ multiplex PCR; TCRdb keeps in-frame clones, though not all of them. V and J calls and clone size are as listed in that table; D and trimming were resolved from the DNA. The sample holds roughly 200,000 clones, approximately 86% seen once. The sequence was collected from a man in his forties with active or convalescent COVID-19. Sequencing input: peripheral blood. The chain links TRBV6-2 or TRBV6-3 to TRBJ1-4; TRBD1 agrees at 8 bases. Here the CDR3 reads CASSPGQGVTNEKLFF. In nucleotides, the CDR3 is TGTGCCAGCAGCCCCGGACAGGGTGTGACAAATGAAAAACTGTTTTTT.